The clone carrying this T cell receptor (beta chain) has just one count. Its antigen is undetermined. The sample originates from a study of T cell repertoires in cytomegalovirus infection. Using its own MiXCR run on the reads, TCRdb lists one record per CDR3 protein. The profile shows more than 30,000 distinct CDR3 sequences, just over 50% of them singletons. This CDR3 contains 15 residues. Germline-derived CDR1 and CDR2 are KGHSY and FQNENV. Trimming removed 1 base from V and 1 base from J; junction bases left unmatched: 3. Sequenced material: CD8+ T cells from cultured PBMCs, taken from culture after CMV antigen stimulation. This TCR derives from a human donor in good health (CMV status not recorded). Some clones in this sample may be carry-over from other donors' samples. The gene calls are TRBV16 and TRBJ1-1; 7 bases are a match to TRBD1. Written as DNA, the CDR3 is TGTGCCAGCAGCCAATATCGGACAGGGAACACTGAAGCTTTCTTT. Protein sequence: CASSQYRTGNTEAFF.